Each of the 11 T cell receptor beta chains below was sequenced from the same sample in a study of metastatic and nonmetastatic thyroid tumors. The entire patient cohort was treatment-naive prior to thyroid surgery. TCRdb reassembled clones from the PCR reads with MiXCR. The sample includes some 32,000 clones, around a fifth of them seen just once. Sequenced: blood. The source is a female donor with papillary thyroid cancer or a benign thyroid nodule (not recorded which). Some clones in this sample may be carry-over from other donors' samples.

CDR3 sequence: CASSPTDSGANVLTF. The CDR3, as DNA: TGTGCCAGCTCACCTACAGACTCTGGGGCCAACGTCCTGACTTTC. V gene TRBV18 combines with J gene TRBJ2-6; D ambiguous. Germline CDR1 reads KGHSH; CDR2 reads LQKENI. The germline V and J ends were trimmed by 3 bases and 0 bases, with 6 bases remaining between them. The CDR3 consists of 15 residues. Drawing the rest from reference TRBV18 and TRBJ2-6, the complete variable domain is NAGVMQNPRHLVRRRGQEARLRCSPMKGHSHVYWYRQLPEEGLKFMVYLQKENIIDESGMPKERFSAEFPKEGPSILRIQQVVRGDSAAYFCASSPTDSGANVLTFGAGSRLTVL.

The sample holds many counts of this clone. J is TRBJ2-5 and V is TRBV5-1; TRBD1 matches at 9 bases. Germline CDR1 SGHRS, CDR2 YFSETQ. The CDR3 totals 15 residues. V shed 4 bases, J shed 4 bases, and the junction held 8 bases outside the gene matches. This chain's CDR3 is CASSPQTGGGETQYF. The CDR3 coding sequence is TGCGCCAGCAGCCCGCAGACAGGGGGGGGAGAGACCCAGTACTTC.

The V gene is TRBV7-3, the J gene TRBJ2-3; a possible D gene is TRBD1 (7 bases). There are 19 residues in the CDR3. V lost 1 base, J lost 2 bases, and 22 bases lay in between. Per the germline V gene, CDR1 is SGHTA and CDR2 is FQGTGA. As DNA, the CDR3 is TGTGCCAGCAGCTTAAGGTCGTTTGGACAGGCGGGAACCACAGATACGCAGTATTTT. Protein: CASSLRSFGQAGTTDTQYF.

This clone appeared many times. This chain uses TRBV5-1 with TRBJ2-1, with D possibly matching TRBD2 (5 bases). The CDR3 has 11 amino acids. Germline-derived CDR1 and CDR2 are SGHRS and YFSETQ. V was cut by 6 bases and J by 7 bases, with 8 bases left in between. Here the CDR3 reads CASTGDNEQFF. The CDR3 DNA reads TGCGCCAGCACCGGGGATAATGAGCAGTTCTTC.

This clone was seen ten or more times. The chain joins TRBV12-3 or TRBV12-4 to TRBJ2-1; either TRBD1 or TRBD2 may supply D (5 bases each). The CDR3 has 14 amino acids. Between the trimmed V and J ends, which lost 6 bases and 2 bases, there was a span of 11 bases. The CDR3 DNA is TGTGCCAGCAGACGGGACGCCCCCTACAATGAGCAGTTCTTC. Amino acid sequence: CASRRDAPYNEQFF.

Concerning this clone itself: At one end the junction does not follow the germline gene, possibly because of a read error. V gene TRBV11-2 combines with J gene TRBJ1-2, with D uncertain. This CDR3 is built from 15 residues. The germline CDR1 and CDR2 sequences are SGHAT and FQNNGV. In DNA, the CDR3 is TGTGCCAGCAGCCCGACTCGGGCAAAGGGCTATGGAAACAGCTTC. This encodes CASSPTRAKGYGNSF.

This clone was counted many times. The chain carries TRBV18 and TRBJ2-5; D gene ambiguous. The germline V gene encodes CDR1 KGHSH and CDR2 LQKENI. The CDR3 runs to 14 residues. V was shortened by 8 bases and J by 5 bases, with 18 bases between the two germline ends. The CDR3: CASTPDPIYETQYF. Here the CDR3 DNA reads TGTGCCAGCACCCCTGACCCCATATACGAGACCCAGTACTTC.

The chain links TRBV5-1 to TRBJ2-2; no definite D call. This CDR3 comprises 13 residues. V was cut by 5 bases and J by 5 bases, with 10 bases left in between. Germline V CDR1 and CDR2: SGHRS, YFSETQ. The CDR3 is CASRYGGTGELFF. The CDR3 nucleotides read TGCGCCAGCAGGTATGGCGGTACCGGGGAGCTGTTTTTT.

At least ten counts were recorded for this clone. The chain employs TRBV20-1 and TRBJ2-5; D is possibly TRBD1 (6 bases). The CDR3 is 16 amino acids. Germline CDR1 DFQATT, CDR2 SNEGSKA (reference sequence). The ends were cut back, 1 base at V and 1 base at J, with 16 bases in the middle. The CDR3 DNA follows: TGCAGTGCTAGAGGCTGGGGACAAAAGATCCAAGAGACCCAGTACTTC. Its protein product is CSARGWGQKIQETQYF.

There are a few counts of this clone. The CDR3 reads CASSYSPGLAGGGEQFF. In DNA form, the CDR3 reads TGTGCCAGCAGTTACTCCCCCGGACTAGCGGGTGGGGGTGAGCAGTTCTTC. The chain employs TRBV6-2 or TRBV6-3 and TRBJ2-1; 11 bases are shared with TRBD2. The germline gives CDR1 MNHEY, CDR2 SVGEGT. The V gene end was trimmed by 0 bases and the J gene end by 9 bases; junction bases not matched to a gene: 10. The CDR3 loop spans 17 amino acids.

This clone was observed a few times. The chain employs TRBV5-1 and TRBJ2-2; TRBD2 might be the D (6 bases). The germline V gene has CDR1 SGHRS and CDR2 YFSETQ. This CDR3 has 15 amino acids. V was cut by 10 bases and J by 1 base, with 17 bases left in between. CDR3 DNA: TGCGCCTCAGGAGGGGCTATAGGGAACACCGGGGAGCTGTTTTTT. This gives the protein CASGGAIGNTGELFF.